This T cell receptor (beta chain) stems from a study of shared clonotypes between healthy human individuals. Study details: The donor pool was made up of a couple of women and a few men aged 18 to 49. Study-wide results and limits: Clonotypes which were not shared had lower generation probabilities than clonotypes that all four donors shared.

The ends were cut back, 3 bases at V and 2 bases at J, with 11 bases in the middle. Germline V gives CDR1 SGHRS, CDR2 YFSETQ. CDR3 length: 14 residues. The data were produced by immunoSEQ multiplex PCR, yet TCRdb's version contains in-frame clones alone and is incomplete. The sample has about 1 million clones, approximately 76% seen once. Comments on this clone: Its antigen remains unidentified.

The sequence was collected from a man in his late teens or twenties in good health. The rearrangement links TRBV5-1 to TRBJ1-2, with D maybe TRBD1 (6 bases). The sample was memory CD4+ T cells sorted from blood. Subset defined: CD45RA-negative fraction. The CDR3 DNA is TGCGCCAGCAGCTCCCAGGGGCAGAACTATGGCTACACCTTC. It translates to CASSSQGQNYGYTF.